A single sample gave rise to the 9 T cell receptor beta chains below, sequenced in a study of control samples from healthy donors and cancer patients. Sequencing used immunoSEQ multiplex PCR; TCRdb keeps in-frame clones, though not all of them. The data contain 120,000 to 150,000 clones, roughly 92% of them singletons. What was sequenced was blood. The receptor set was obtained from a man aged 25 to 40 in good health.

The rearrangement joins TRBV7-9 to TRBJ2-3; D is unclear. The CDR3 totals 14 residues. Trimming removed 5 bases from V and 0 bases from J, with 9 bases in between. Germline values: CDR1 SEHNR, CDR2 FQNEAQ (reference sequence). The CDR3 region is CASSPRQSTDTQYF. As DNA, the CDR3 is TGTGCCAGCAGCCCCCGACAAAGCACAGATACGCAGTATTTT.

This rearrangement joins TRBV15 to TRBJ2-1; the match to TRBD1 covers 8 bases. V shed 2 bases and J 10 bases; nucleotides not matched to a gene: 10. The germline CDR1 and CDR2 sequences are LNHNV and YYDKDF (reference sequence). This CDR3 is built from 15 residues. CDR3 DNA: TGTGCCACCAGCAGATCGGGACAGGCAACCGGGGAGCAGTTCTTC. Translating it yields CATSRSGQATGEQFF.

The rearrangement joins TRBV5-1 to TRBJ2-7; 7 bases agree with TRBD2. Germline-derived CDR1 and CDR2 are SGHRS and YFSETQ. With V trimmed by 1 base and J by 4 bases, 8 bases remained unmatched. The CDR3 has 15 amino acids. CDR3 sequence reads: CASSLTASGVYEQYF. The CDR3 nucleotides read TGCGCCAGCAGCTTGACTGCTAGCGGAGTGTACGAGCAGTACTTC.

This clone was observed a single time. The chain carries TRBV19 and TRBJ1-3; no clear D gene. V lost 4 bases, J lost 1 base, and 11 bases lay in between. Looked up from germline, CDR1 is LNHDA and CDR2 is SQIVND (reference sequence). There are 15 residues in the CDR3. Written as DNA, the CDR3 is TGTGCCAGTAGTACAAGCAGCCCGTCTGGAAACACCATATATTTT. This codes for CASSTSSPSGNTIYF.

The chain links TRBV9 to TRBJ2-7; 9 positions agree with TRBD2. V trimming: 3 bases; J trimming: 8 bases; junction bases outside the gene matches: 15. The CDR3 sequence is 16 residues long. Germline-derived CDR1 and CDR2 are SGDLS and YYNGEE. The CDR3 nucleotides are TGTGCCAGCAGCGGATTACTAGCGGGTGGGGGTATGAAGCAGTACTTC. Its translation: CASSGLLAGGGMKQYF.

The chain carries TRBV24-1 and TRBJ2-1; 8 bases are a match to TRBD2. With V trimmed by 9 bases and J by 6 bases, 9 bases remained unmatched. CDR3 length equals 14 residues. Germline V lookup: CDR1 KGHDR, CDR2 SFDVKD. Here the CDR3 DNA reads TGTGCCACCGAGGAAGGTAGCGGGATCAATGAGCAGTTCTTC. This translates into CATEEGSGINEQFF.

The chain joins TRBV2 to TRBJ2-3, with a possible D match to TRBD2 (6 bases). Germline V gene lookup returns CDR1 SNHLY and CDR2 FYNNEI. V lost 11 bases, J lost 0 bases, and 12 bases lay in between. The CDR3 totals 13 residues. The CDR3 nucleotides are TGTGCCTCACGGGAGCGGAGCACAGATACGCAGTATTTT. Residues: CASRERSTDTQYF.

The rearrangement uses TRBV15 and TRBJ1-4; D is undetermined. Deletions cut 3 bases from V and 0 bases from J, with 8 bases between. Germline V gene lookup returns CDR1 LNHNV and CDR2 YYDKDF (reference sequence). CDR3 length: 15 residues. The CDR3 DNA sequence: TGTGCCACCAGCAGGTACAGCCCAACTAATGAAAAACTGTTTTTT. Translation gives CATSRYSPTNEKLFF.

The CDR3 spells CATRAGVRNIQYF. CDR3 nucleotides: TGTGCCACCAGAGCGGGAGTAAGAAACATTCAGTACTTC. The V gene is TRBV6-5, the J gene TRBJ2-4; 8 bases line up with TRBD2. V lost 10 bases, J lost 6 bases, and 8 bases stayed unmatched. Per the germline V gene, CDR1 is MNHEY and CDR2 is SVGAGI. The CDR3 runs to 13 residues.